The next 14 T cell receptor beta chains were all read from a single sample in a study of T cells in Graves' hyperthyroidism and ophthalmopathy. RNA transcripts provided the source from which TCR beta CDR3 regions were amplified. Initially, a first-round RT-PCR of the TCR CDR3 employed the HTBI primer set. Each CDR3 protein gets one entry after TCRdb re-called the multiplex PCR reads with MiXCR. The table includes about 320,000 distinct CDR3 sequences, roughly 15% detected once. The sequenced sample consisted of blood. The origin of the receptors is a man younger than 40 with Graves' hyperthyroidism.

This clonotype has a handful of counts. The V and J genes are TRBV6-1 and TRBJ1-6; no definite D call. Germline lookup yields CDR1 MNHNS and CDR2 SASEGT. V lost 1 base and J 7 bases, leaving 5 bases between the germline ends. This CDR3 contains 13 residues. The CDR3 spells CASSEVRNSPLHF. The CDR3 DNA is TGTGCCAGCAGTGAAGTCCGGAATTCACCCCTCCACTTT.

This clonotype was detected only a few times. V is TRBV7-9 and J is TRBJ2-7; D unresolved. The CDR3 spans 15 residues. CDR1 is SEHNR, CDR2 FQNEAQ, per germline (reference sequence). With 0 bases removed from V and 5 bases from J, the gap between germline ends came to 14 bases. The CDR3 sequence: CASSLAGQVKDEQYF. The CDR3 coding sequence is TGTGCCAGCAGCTTAGCAGGGCAGGTGAAAGACGAGCAGTACTTC.

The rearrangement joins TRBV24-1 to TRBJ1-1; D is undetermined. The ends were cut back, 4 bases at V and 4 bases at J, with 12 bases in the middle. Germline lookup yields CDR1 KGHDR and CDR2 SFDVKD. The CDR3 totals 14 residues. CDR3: CATSETGRATEAFF. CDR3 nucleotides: TGTGCCACCAGTGAAACGGGTAGAGCCACTGAAGCTTTCTTT.

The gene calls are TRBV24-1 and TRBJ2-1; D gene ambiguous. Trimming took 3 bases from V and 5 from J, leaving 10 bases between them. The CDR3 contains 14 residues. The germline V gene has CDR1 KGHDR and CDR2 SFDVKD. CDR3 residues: CATSDGDSDNEQFF. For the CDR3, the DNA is TGTGCCACCAGTGATGGTGATTCGGACAATGAGCAGTTCTTC.

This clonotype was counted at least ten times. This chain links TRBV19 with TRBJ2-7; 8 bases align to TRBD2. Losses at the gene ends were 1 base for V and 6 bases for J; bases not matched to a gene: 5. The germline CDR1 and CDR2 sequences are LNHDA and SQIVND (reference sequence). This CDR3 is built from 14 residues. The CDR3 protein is CASSIGGGRSEQYF. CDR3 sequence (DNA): TGTGCCAGTAGTATAGGCGGCGGGAGGTCCGAGCAGTACTTC.

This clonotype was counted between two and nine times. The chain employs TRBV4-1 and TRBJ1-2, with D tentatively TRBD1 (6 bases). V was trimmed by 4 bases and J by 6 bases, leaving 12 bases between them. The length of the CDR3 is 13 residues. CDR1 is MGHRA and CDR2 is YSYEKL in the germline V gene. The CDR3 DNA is TGCGCCAGCAGCCCAGGGACACGTAATGGCTACACCTTC. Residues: CASSPGTRNGYTF.

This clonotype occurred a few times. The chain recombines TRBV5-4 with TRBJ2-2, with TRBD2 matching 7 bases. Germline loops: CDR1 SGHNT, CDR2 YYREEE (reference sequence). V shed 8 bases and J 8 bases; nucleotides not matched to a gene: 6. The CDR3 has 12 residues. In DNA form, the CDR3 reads TGTGCCAGGATGAGCGGGAAAGGGGAGCTGTTTTTT. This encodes CARMSGKGELFF.

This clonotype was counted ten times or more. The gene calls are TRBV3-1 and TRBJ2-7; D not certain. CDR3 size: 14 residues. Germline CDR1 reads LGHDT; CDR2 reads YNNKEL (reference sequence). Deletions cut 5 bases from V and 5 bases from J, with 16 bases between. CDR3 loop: CASSAQWGSDEQYF. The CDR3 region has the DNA TGTGCCAGCAGCGCGCAGTGGGGTTCGGACGAGCAGTACTTC.

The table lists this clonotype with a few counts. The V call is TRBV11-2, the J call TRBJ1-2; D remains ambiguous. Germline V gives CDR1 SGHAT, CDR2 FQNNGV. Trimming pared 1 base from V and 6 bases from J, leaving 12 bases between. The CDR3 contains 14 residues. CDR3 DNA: TGTGCCAGCAGCTTAGGGACCAACTCCAATGGCTACACCTTC. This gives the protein CASSLGTNSNGYTF. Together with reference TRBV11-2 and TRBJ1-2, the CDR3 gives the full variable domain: EAGVAQSPRYKIIEKRQSVAFWCNPISGHATLYWYQQILGQGPKLLIQFQNNGVVDDSQLPKDRFSAERLKGVDSTLKIQPAKLEDSAVYLCASSLGTNSNGYTFGSGTRLTVV.

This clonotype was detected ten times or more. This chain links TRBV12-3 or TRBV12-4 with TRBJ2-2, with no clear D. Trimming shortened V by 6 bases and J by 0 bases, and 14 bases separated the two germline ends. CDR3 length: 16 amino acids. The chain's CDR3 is CASSRSDPANTGELFF. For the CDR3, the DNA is TGTGCCAGCAGCCGATCCGACCCCGCGAACACCGGGGAGCTGTTTTTT.

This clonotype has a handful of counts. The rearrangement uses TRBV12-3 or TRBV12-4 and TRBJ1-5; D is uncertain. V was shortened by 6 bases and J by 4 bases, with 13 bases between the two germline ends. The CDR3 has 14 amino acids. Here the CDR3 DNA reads TGTGCCAGCAGCAAAGGACCTGGGAATCAGCCCCAGCATTTT. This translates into CASSKGPGNQPQHF.

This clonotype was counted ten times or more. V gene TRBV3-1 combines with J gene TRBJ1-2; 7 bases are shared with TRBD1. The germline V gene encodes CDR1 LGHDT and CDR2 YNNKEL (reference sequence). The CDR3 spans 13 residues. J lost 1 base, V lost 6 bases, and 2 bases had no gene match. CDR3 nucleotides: TGTGCCAGCAGACGGGACAGTAACTATGGCTACACCTTC. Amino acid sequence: CASRRDSNYGYTF.

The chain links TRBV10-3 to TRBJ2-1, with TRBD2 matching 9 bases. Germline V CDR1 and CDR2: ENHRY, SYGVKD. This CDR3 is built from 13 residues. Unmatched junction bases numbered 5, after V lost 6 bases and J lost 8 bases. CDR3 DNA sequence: TGTGCCATCAGCCCGGGACTAGCCTATGAGCAGTTCTTC. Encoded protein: CAISPGLAYEQFF.

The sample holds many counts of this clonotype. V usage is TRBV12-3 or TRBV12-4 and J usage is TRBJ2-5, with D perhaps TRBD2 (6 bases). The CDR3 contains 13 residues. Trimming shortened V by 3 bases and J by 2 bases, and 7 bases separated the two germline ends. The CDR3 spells CASSLTRQETQYF. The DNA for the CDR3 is TGTGCCAGCAGTTTGACTAGACAAGAGACCCAGTACTTC.